This entry lists 18 T cell receptor beta chains sequenced from one sample in a study of blood T cell repertoires in COVID-19. Produced via immunoSEQ multiplex PCR; TCRdb's table is partial and in-frame only. The sample holds about 320,000 clones, 87% seen once. Material for sequencing was PBMCs or T cells enriched from blood (not recorded which). The receptors derive from a woman in her twenties or thirties who had recovered from COVID-19.

Only one count was recorded for this clone. The CDR3 region is CASSESGTGVSPLHF. The CDR3 nucleotides read TGTGCCAGCAGCGAAAGTGGGACAGGGGTGTCACCCCTCCACTTT. The V gene is TRBV7-9, the J gene TRBJ1-6; the match to TRBD1 covers 10 bases. The CDR3 is made up of 15 amino acids. Germline trimming cut 5 bases from V and 10 bases from J; bases unmatched to any gene: 8. Germline assignment: CDR1 SEHNR and CDR2 FQNEAQ (reference sequence).

The chain is built from TRBV28 and TRBJ1-4, with D possibly matching TRBD1 (5 bases). Between the trimmed V and J ends, which lost 1 base and 10 bases, there was a span of 13 bases. This CDR3 has 14 residues. Per the germline V gene, CDR1 is MDHEN and CDR2 is SYDVKM. CDR3 in amino acids: CASSLLAGIGKLFF. DNA of the CDR3: TGTGCCAGCAGTTTATTGGCAGGGATCGGAAAACTGTTTTTT.

The chain uses TRBV5-4 and TRBJ2-5; 10 nucleotides match TRBD1. V was pared by 4 bases and J by 5 bases, with 8 bases of the junction left unmatched. The CDR3 covers 15 residues. Germline values: CDR1 SGHNT, CDR2 YYREEE (reference sequence). As DNA, the CDR3 is TGTGCCAGCAGCGAGACAGGGGGCGCGAAGGAGACCCAGTACTTC. Translation gives CASSETGGAKETQYF.

The rearrangement links TRBV4-3 to TRBJ1-5; 9 positions agree with TRBD1. Per germline, CDR1 LGHNA and CDR2 YSLEER. The J segment lost 3 bases and the V segment lost 5 bases, leaving 8 bases of the junction unmatched. The CDR3 extends over 16 amino acids. CDR3 DNA: TGCGCCAGCAGCGCCGGGACAGGGTTTTACAATCAGCCCCAGCATTTT. Translated: CASSAGTGFYNQPQHF.

The table lists this clone with a few counts. The genes are TRBV12-5 and TRBJ1-2; D is unclear. The CDR3 is made up of 14 amino acids. The V end lost 2 bases, the J end lost 4 bases, and 11 bases lay between the germline ends. Germline values: CDR1 LGHNT, CDR2 FRNRAP. CDR3 DNA: TGTGCTAGTGGTTTGTGCGGGGAGTGCTATGGCTACACCTTC. Translating gives CASGLCGECYGYTF.

The chain couples TRBV6-1 to TRBJ2-3; possibly TRBD1 for D (5 bases). CDR3 size: 12 residues. The V gene lost 3 bases and the J gene lost 5 bases, with 6 bases spanning the gap. Germline assignment: CDR1 MNHNS and CDR2 SASEGT. CDR3 residues: CASSDDRDTQYF. DNA for the CDR3: TGTGCCAGCAGTGACGACAGAGATACGCAGTATTTT.

This clone has only one observation. The J gene is TRBJ1-4, the V gene TRBV6-6; possible D gene TRBD1, 5 bases. V gave up 6 bases and J gave up 6 bases, with 17 bases separating them. This CDR3 contains 15 residues. The germline CDR1 and CDR2 sequences are MNHNY and SVGAGI (reference sequence). CDR3 in DNA: TGTGCCAGCAGCCCCTGGGGGAGGGTAGATGAAAAACTGTTTTTT. Amino acid sequence: CASSPWGRVDEKLFF.

The chain joins TRBV9 to TRBJ2-1; perhaps TRBD2 as D (6 bases). Germline CDR1 reads SGDLS; CDR2 reads YYNGEE. Trimming pared 3 bases from V and 7 bases from J, leaving 11 bases between. The CDR3 totals 13 residues. CDR3: CASSETSSNEQFF. CDR3 nucleotide sequence: TGTGCCAGCAGCGAGACTAGTTCGAATGAGCAGTTCTTC.

The V gene is TRBV10-3, the J gene TRBJ1-2; D might be TRBD1 (5 bases). The V gene's germline CDR1 is ENHRY and CDR2 SYGVKD. Between the trimmed V and J ends, which lost 2 bases and 5 bases, there was a span of 21 bases. This CDR3 spans 17 amino acids. The CDR3 spells CAISEGLGDREGYGYTF. DNA of the CDR3: TGTGCCATCAGTGAGGGACTTGGGGACCGGGAGGGTTATGGCTACACCTTC.

The V call is TRBV18, the J call TRBJ2-7; perhaps TRBD2 as D (6 bases). Germline CDR1 and CDR2: KGHSH and LQKENI. V shed 2 bases and J shed 7 bases, with 18 bases lying between them. The CDR3 runs to 15 residues. The CDR3 reads CASSPAGRGVGEQYF. DNA of the CDR3: TGTGCCAGCTCACCAGCGGGAAGAGGGGTTGGGGAGCAGTACTTC.

This clone has a handful of counts. The chain joins TRBV3-1 (or the pseudogene TRBV3-2) to TRBJ1-1; D remains unclear. The CDR3 runs 11 residues. V gave up 2 bases and J gave up 7 bases, with 5 bases separating them. In germline, CDR1 is LGHDT, CDR2 YNNKEL (reference sequence). The DNA of the CDR3 is TGTGCCAGCAGCCAAATACTTGAAGCTTTCTTT. Its translation is CASSQILEAFF.

This chain joins TRBV2 and TRBJ1-6; D is perhaps TRBD1 (6 bases). Germline values: CDR1 SNHLY, CDR2 FYNNEI. This CDR3 region has 14 residues. With 3 bases removed from V and 10 bases from J, the gap between germline ends came to 13 bases. Here the CDR3 reads CASSEGRGGSPLHF. In DNA, the CDR3 is TGTGCCAGCAGTGAGGGCAGGGGAGGGTCACCCCTCCACTTT.

The CDR3 here is CASSVRGQHGYTF. In DNA, the CDR3 is TGTGCCAGCAGCGTCCGGGGACAGCATGGCTACACCTTC. This chain connects TRBV9 to TRBJ1-2; the match to TRBD1 covers 7 bases. This CDR3 is built from 13 residues. Unmatched junction bases numbered 4, after V lost 2 bases and J lost 6 bases. Germline loops: CDR1 SGDLS, CDR2 YYNGEE.

The chain uses TRBV4-3 and TRBJ2-5; 10 nucleotides line up with TRBD2. The CDR3 spans 19 residues. J gave up 1 base and V 0 bases, and 11 bases lay outside the gene matches. The germline V gene has CDR1 LGHNA and CDR2 YSLEER. The CDR3 bases are TGCGCCAGCAGCCAAGATTATTCCGTAGCGGGGGGTCTCCAAGAGACCCAGTACTTC. Translation: CASSQDYSVAGGLQETQYF.

The chain is built from TRBV9 and TRBJ1-3; tentative D call: TRBD1 (5 bases). Trimming removed 4 bases from V and 4 bases from J, with 12 bases in between. Germline V gene sequence: CDR1 SGDLS, CDR2 YYNGEE. This CDR3 contains 14 residues. In DNA form, the CDR3 reads TGTGCCAGCAGCCGGGAGGGGCCCGGAAACACCATATATTTT. Amino acid sequence: CASSREGPGNTIYF.

J is TRBJ2-7 and V is TRBV4-1; 9 positions agree with TRBD2. Germline CDR1 is MGHRA and CDR2 is YSYEKL. J was trimmed by 2 bases and V by 4 bases; bases with no gene match: 6. The CDR3 loop spans 15 amino acids. CDR3 region: CASSPGSGGPYEQYF. The CDR3 nucleotides read TGCGCCAGCAGCCCCGGAAGCGGGGGGCCCTACGAGCAGTACTTC.

This rearrangement joins TRBV14 to TRBJ2-3; 12 bases are shared with TRBD2. The length of the CDR3 is 16 residues. Trimming at V came to 0 bases and at J to 5 bases, leaving 3 bases not matched to a gene. CDR1 and CDR2 (germline): SGHDN, FVKESK. The CDR3 DNA sequence: TGTGCCAGCAGCCAAGACCTAGCGGGGGGGCGAGATACGCAGTATTTT. The encoded protein is CASSQDLAGGRDTQYF.

The rearrangement joins TRBV9 to TRBJ1-3, with D possibly TRBD1 on 5 matching bases. V dropped 3 bases and J dropped 2 bases, with 12 bases sitting between them. This CDR3 is 15 amino acids long. Looked up from germline, CDR1 is SGDLS and CDR2 is YYNGEE. The CDR3 protein is CASSASGSTGNTIYF. The CDR3 nucleotides are TGTGCCAGCAGCGCCTCAGGGTCAACTGGAAACACCATATATTTT.